These 24 T cell receptor beta chains share one sample of origin, sequenced in a study of blood T cell repertoires in COVID-19. Produced via immunoSEQ multiplex PCR; TCRdb's table is partial and in-frame only. This sample has more than 150,000 clones, with approximately 84% found just once. Sequencing was carried out using peripheral blood. These receptors all come from a human donor in a cohort sampled during active COVID-19.

The rearrangement links TRBV7-8 to TRBJ2-1, with 7 bases aligning to TRBD1. The CDR3 totals 16 residues. Per the germline V gene, CDR1 is SGHVS and CDR2 is FQNEAQ. V lost 4 bases and J lost 3; bases outside the gene matches: 9. CDR3 in amino acids: CASSSIRQGGYNEQFF. In DNA form, the CDR3 reads TGTGCCAGCAGCTCCATTAGACAGGGCGGCTACAATGAGCAGTTCTTC.

This clone occurred a few times. The chain employs TRBV6-5 and TRBJ1-6, with a tentative D call TRBD1 (6 bases). The germline V gene encodes CDR1 MNHEY and CDR2 SVGAGI. V lost 10 bases and J lost 14, with 24 bases in between. The CDR3 totals 14 residues. CDR3 nucleotides: TGTGCCACCGAGGTCAGGGGCCCTATTGGCACCCTCCACTTT. It specifies CATEVRGPIGTLHF.

The rearrangement links TRBV2 to TRBJ1-4; the D gene is possibly TRBD1 (6 bases). V was cut by 8 bases and J by 2 bases, with 12 bases left in between. From germline, CDR1 is SNHLY and CDR2 FYNNEI. This CDR3 region has 14 residues. CDR3 coding DNA: TGTGCCAGCGTAACAGGGTCCACTAATGAAAAACTGTTTTTT. It translates to CASVTGSTNEKLFF.

This chain links TRBV12-3 or TRBV12-4 with TRBJ2-7; possible D gene TRBD1, 6 bases. Between the trimmed V and J ends, which lost 6 bases and 2 bases, there was a span of 11 bases. The CDR3 runs 13 residues. The CDR3 region is CASSEQGTYEQYF. In nucleotides, the CDR3 is TGTGCCAGCAGCGAACAGGGTACCTACGAGCAGTACTTC.

The J gene is TRBJ1-1, the V gene TRBV27; D not resolved. This CDR3 has 14 amino acids. The germline V gene encodes CDR1 MNHEY and CDR2 SMNVEV (reference sequence). Trimming took off 3 bases at V and 4 bases at J, with 12 bases between the two ends. CDR3: CASSFQGPGTEAFF. The CDR3 DNA follows: TGTGCCAGCAGTTTCCAAGGTCCAGGCACTGAAGCTTTCTTT.

The chain carries TRBV6-1 and TRBJ1-1; D might be TRBD1 (5 bases). The V end was cut by 1 base, the J end by 1 base, with 7 bases between. This CDR3 comprises 14 residues. The germline V gene encodes CDR1 MNHNS and CDR2 SASEGT. CDR3 sequence: CASSEGGANTEAFF. The DNA of the CDR3 is TGTGCCAGCAGTGAAGGGGGCGCGAACACTGAAGCTTTCTTT.

The V call is TRBV10-3, the J call TRBJ1-1; TRBD1 matches 7 bases. The CDR3 covers 13 residues. Germline trimming cut 2 bases from V and 11 bases from J; bases unmatched to any gene: 8. The germline gives CDR1 ENHRY, CDR2 SYGVKD. CDR3 bases: TGTGCCATCAGTGAGGCTCTACAGGGGAGGGCTTTCTTT. Protein sequence: CAISEALQGRAFF.

Only one count was recorded for this clone. The chain couples TRBV10-3 to TRBJ1-6, with a tentative D call TRBD1 (6 bases). This CDR3 spans 14 amino acids. The ends were cut back, 6 bases at V and 8 bases at J, with 14 bases in the middle. From germline, CDR1 is ENHRY and CDR2 SYGVKD. The CDR3 reads CAIRQGRGDSPLHF. CDR3 DNA: TGTGCCATCAGACAGGGTCGAGGGGATTCACCCCTCCACTTT.

The rearrangement joins TRBV27 to TRBJ1-2; the match to TRBD1 covers 9 bases. The germline CDR1 and CDR2 sequences are MNHEY and SMNVEV (reference sequence). This CDR3 region has 14 residues. Germline trimming cut 6 bases from V and 2 bases from J; bases unmatched to any gene: 4. CDR3 protein: CASRQGAKNYGYTF. The CDR3 DNA follows: TGTGCCAGCAGACAGGGGGCCAAGAACTATGGCTACACCTTC.

The genes are TRBV6-5 and TRBJ2-7, with TRBD1 matching over 8 bases. Germline V gives CDR1 MNHEY, CDR2 SVGAGI. The CDR3 spans 12 residues. Germline trimming cut 6 bases from V and 6 bases from J; bases unmatched to any gene: 4. The CDR3 nucleotides read TGTGCCAGCAGCCGGACAGGGTCCGAGCAGTACTTC. Residues: CASSRTGSEQYF.

The rearrangement uses TRBV3-1 (or the pseudogene TRBV3-2) and TRBJ2-7, with TRBD1 matching over 8 bases. V lost 4 bases, J lost 0 bases, and 5 bases stayed unmatched. Germline assignment: CDR1 LGHDT and CDR2 YNNKEL (reference sequence). The CDR3 is 15 amino acids. CDR3 protein: CASSLPGTGSYEQYF. The CDR3 bases are TGTGCCAGCAGCCTCCCTGGGACAGGCTCCTACGAGCAGTACTTC.

The J gene is TRBJ2-3, the V gene TRBV30; the D gene is possibly TRBD2 (5 bases). Germline V CDR1 and CDR2: GTSNPN, SVGIG (reference sequence). V lost 0 bases and J lost 2, with 9 bases in between. This CDR3 has 14 amino acids. The CDR3: CAWSVSSPTDTQYF. CDR3 DNA: TGTGCCTGGAGTGTTTCTAGCCCCACAGATACGCAGTATTTT.

The chain has TRBV2 and TRBJ2-5; no definite D call. The germline gives CDR1 SNHLY, CDR2 FYNNEI. The CDR3 extends over 13 amino acids. The V and J ends lost 5 bases and 3 bases respectively, with 10 bases between them. The CDR3 region is CASSPPPKETQYF. In DNA form, the CDR3 reads TGTGCCAGCAGTCCCCCCCCCAAAGAGACCCAGTACTTC.

The chain joins TRBV5-1 to TRBJ2-5; TRBD1 is a possible D gene (5 bases). CDR1 is SGHRS, CDR2 YFSETQ, per germline. The CDR3 spans 13 residues. Trimming took 3 bases from V and 1 from J, leaving 7 bases between them. The DNA of the CDR3 is TGCGCCAGCAGCTGGGGCCCCCAAGAGACCCAGTACTTC. Amino acid sequence: CASSWGPQETQYF.

This clone was seen a few times. This chain links TRBV7-9 with TRBJ1-2; the D gene is possibly TRBD1 (5 bases). Looked up from germline, CDR1 is SEHNR and CDR2 is FQNEAQ (reference sequence). The CDR3 contains 15 residues. V lost 2 bases to trimming and J lost 4 bases, with 14 bases between them. This CDR3 reads CASSLPTTGSYGYTF. CDR3 in DNA: TGTGCCAGCAGCTTACCTACAACAGGAAGCTATGGCTACACCTTC.

The V and J genes are TRBV14 and TRBJ2-7; 8 positions match TRBD1. The CDR3 has 15 amino acids. Germline assignment: CDR1 SGHDN and CDR2 FVKESK. The J segment lost 0 bases and the V segment lost 4 bases, leaving 5 bases of the junction unmatched. In DNA form, the CDR3 reads TGTGCCAGCAGCCGCGGACAGGGACCCTCCTACGAGCAGTACTTC. Amino acids: CASSRGQGPSYEQYF. The variable domain in full, with the rest retrieved from reference TRBV14 and TRBJ2-7, is EAGVTQFPSHSVIEKGQTVTLRCDPISGHDNLYWYRRVMGKEIKFLLHFVKESKQDESGMPNNRFLAERTGGTYSTLKVQPAELEDSGVYFCASSRGQGPSYEQYFGPGTRLTVT.

This sequence joins TRBV7-3 and TRBJ2-2; 10 bases line up with TRBD1. Germline assignment: CDR1 SGHTA and CDR2 FQGTGA. V was pared by 3 bases and J by 1 base, with 2 bases of the junction left unmatched. This CDR3 is 16 amino acids long. The CDR3 DNA is TGTGCCAGCAGCTTGACAGGGGGCCGGAACACCGGGGAGCTGTTTTTT. Translating gives CASSLTGGRNTGELFF.

This clone occurred once. CDR3 loop: CASSLRDRGNEQFF. CDR3 DNA sequence: TGCGCCAGCAGCCTACGGGACAGGGGCAATGAGCAGTTCTTC. The chain recombines TRBV4-1 with TRBJ2-1, with TRBD1 matching 10 bases. The CDR3 loop spans 14 amino acids. After removal of 4 bases from V and 6 bases from J, the junction contained 3 bases not matched to a gene. CDR1 and CDR2 (germline): MGHRA, YSYEKL.

The chain carries TRBV6-6 and TRBJ1-1, with a weak D call TRBD1 (5 bases). Trimming removed 5 bases from V and 0 bases from J, with 19 bases in between. The CDR3 length is 17 residues. Per germline, CDR1 MNHNY and CDR2 SVGAGI (reference sequence). DNA for the CDR3: TGTGCCAGCAGTCACCCGGGGGGTAGAGGCATGAACACTGAAGCTTTCTTT. Translating it yields CASSHPGGRGMNTEAFF.

The chain joins TRBV5-8 to TRBJ2-7, with D possibly being TRBD1 (5 bases). CDR3 size: 12 residues. CDR1 is SGHTS and CDR2 is YDEGEE in the germline V gene. V lost 2 bases and J lost 3, with 6 bases in between. CDR3 protein: CASSLGDYEQYF. DNA for the CDR3: TGTGCCAGCAGCTTAGGGGACTACGAGCAGTACTTC.

The chain has TRBV9 and TRBJ2-1; possible D gene TRBD2, 5 bases. Trimming pared 0 bases from V and 7 bases from J, leaving 17 bases between. In germline, CDR1 is SGDLS, CDR2 YYNGEE. The CDR3 consists of 16 residues. The CDR3 region has the DNA TGTGCCAGCAGCGTAGACGGGGTAGGAGGAGAAAATGAGCAGTTCTTC. Translated, it gives CASSVDGVGGENEQFF.

The chain couples TRBV5-6 to TRBJ1-4; weak D call: TRBD1 (5 bases). Germline CDR1 is SGHDT and CDR2 is YYEEEE. This CDR3 has 13 residues. V shed 0 bases and J shed 7 bases, with 7 bases lying between them. The CDR3 coding sequence is TGTGCCAGCAGCTTGGGGGGACTTGAAAAACTGTTTTTT. Translation gives CASSLGGLEKLFF.

The genes are TRBV5-5 and TRBJ2-1, with D possibly matching TRBD1 (6 bases). Trimming took 0 bases from V and 6 from J, leaving 10 bases between them. Per the germline V gene, CDR1 is SGHKS and CDR2 is YYEKEE (reference sequence). The CDR3 totals 14 residues. In DNA, the CDR3 is TGTGCCAGCAGCTTGGTAGTAGGGGGCAATGAGCAGTTCTTC. Translating gives CASSLVVGGNEQFF.

The rearrangement links TRBV29-1 to TRBJ2-1; D uncertain. Germline V gene data show CDR1 as SQVTM and CDR2 as ANQGSEA. This CDR3 has 11 amino acids. Trimming shortened V by 4 bases and J by 8 bases, and 9 bases separated the two germline ends. CDR3 in amino acids: CSVAGLDEQFF. The CDR3 DNA reads as TGCAGCGTTGCGGGTTTGGATGAGCAGTTCTTC.